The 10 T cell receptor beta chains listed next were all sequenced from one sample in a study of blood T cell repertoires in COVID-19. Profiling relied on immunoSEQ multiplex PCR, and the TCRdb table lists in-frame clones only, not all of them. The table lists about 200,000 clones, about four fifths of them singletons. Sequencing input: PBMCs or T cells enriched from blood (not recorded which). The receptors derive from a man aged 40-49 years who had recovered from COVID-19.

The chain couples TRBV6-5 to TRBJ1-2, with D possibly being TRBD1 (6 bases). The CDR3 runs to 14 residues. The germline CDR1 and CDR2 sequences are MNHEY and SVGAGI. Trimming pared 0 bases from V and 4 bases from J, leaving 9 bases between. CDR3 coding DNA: TGTGCCAGCAGTTACTCAACGGACAGCTATGGCTACACCTTC. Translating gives CASSYSTDSYGYTF.

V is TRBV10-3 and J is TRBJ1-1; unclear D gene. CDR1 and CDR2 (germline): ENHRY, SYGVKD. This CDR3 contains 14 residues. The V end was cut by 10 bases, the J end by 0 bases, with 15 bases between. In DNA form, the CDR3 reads TGTGCCACCCTAACGGGGAAAATGAACACTGAAGCTTTCTTT. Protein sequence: CATLTGKMNTEAFF.

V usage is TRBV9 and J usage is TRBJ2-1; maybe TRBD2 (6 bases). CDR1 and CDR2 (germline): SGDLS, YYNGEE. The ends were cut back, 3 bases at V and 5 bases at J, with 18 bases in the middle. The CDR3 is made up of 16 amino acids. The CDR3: CASSAGSRVEDNEQFF. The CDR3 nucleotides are TGTGCCAGCAGCGCCGGGAGTCGGGTTGAAGACAATGAGCAGTTCTTC.

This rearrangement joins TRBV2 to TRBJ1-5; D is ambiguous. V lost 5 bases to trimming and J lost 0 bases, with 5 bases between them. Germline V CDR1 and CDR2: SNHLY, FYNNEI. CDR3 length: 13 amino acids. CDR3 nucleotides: TGTGCCAGCAGTCCCAGTAGCAATCAGCCCCAGCATTTT. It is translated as CASSPSSNQPQHF.

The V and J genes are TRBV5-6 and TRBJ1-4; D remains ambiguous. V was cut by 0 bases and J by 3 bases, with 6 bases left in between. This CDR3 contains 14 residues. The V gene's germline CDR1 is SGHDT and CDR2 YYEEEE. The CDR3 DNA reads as TGTGCCAGCAGCTTGGGCAGATCTAATGAAAAACTGTTTTTT. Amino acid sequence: CASSLGRSNEKLFF.

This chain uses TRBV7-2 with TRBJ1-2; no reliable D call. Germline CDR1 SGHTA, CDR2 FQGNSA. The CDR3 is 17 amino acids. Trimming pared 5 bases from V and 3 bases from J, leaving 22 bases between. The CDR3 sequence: CASSTRAGSSLDYGYTF. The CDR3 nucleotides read TGTGCCAGCAGCACAAGGGCGGGGTCCTCACTGGACTATGGCTACACCTTC.

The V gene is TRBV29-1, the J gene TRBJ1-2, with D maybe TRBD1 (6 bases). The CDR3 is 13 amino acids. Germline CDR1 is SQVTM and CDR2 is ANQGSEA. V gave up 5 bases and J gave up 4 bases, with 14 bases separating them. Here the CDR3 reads CSVLVTGTYGYTF. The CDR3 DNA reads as TGCAGCGTTTTGGTAACAGGGACCTATGGCTACACCTTC.

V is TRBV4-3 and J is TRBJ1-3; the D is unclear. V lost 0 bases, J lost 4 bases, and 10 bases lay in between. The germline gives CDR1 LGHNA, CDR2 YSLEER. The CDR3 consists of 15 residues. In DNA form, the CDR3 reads TGCGCCAGCAGCCAAGATCTTTGGGAGGGAAACACCATATATTTT. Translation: CASSQDLWEGNTIYF.

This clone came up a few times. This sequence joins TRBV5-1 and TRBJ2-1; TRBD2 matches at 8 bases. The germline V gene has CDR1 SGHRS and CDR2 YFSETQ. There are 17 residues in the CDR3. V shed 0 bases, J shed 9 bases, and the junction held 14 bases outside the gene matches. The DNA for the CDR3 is TGCGCCAGCAGCTTGGCCGAAAGCGGGGGCTCCGGGGGTGAGCAGTTCTTC. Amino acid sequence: CASSLAESGGSGGEQFF.

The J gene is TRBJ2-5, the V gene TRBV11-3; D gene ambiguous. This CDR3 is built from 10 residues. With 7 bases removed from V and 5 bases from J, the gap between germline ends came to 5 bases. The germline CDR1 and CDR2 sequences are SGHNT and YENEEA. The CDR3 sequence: CASISETQYF. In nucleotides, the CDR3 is TGTGCCAGCATTAGTGAGACCCAGTACTTC.